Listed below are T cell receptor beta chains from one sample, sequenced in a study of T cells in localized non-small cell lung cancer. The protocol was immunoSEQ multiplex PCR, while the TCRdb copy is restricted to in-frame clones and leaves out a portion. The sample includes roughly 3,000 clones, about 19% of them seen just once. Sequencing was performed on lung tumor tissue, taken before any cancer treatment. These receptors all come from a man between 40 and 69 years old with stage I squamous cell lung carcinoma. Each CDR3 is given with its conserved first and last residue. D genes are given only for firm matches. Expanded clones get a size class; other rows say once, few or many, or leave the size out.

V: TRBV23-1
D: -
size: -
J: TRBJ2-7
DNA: TGCGCCAGCAGGTTGGAGGCAACCTACGAGCAGTACTTC
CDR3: CASRLEATYEQYF

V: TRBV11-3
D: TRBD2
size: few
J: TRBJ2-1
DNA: TGTGCCAGCAGCTTAAGGCTAGCGGGGTGGAATGAGCAGTTCTTC
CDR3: CASSLRLAGWNEQFF

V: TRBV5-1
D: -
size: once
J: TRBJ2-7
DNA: TGCGCCAGCAGCTTGGTGATAGGGGGGAACTACGAGCAGTACTTC
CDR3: CASSLVIGGNYEQYF

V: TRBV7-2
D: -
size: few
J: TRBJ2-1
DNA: TGTGCCAGCAGCTGGTACAGGGTAAATGAGCAGTTCTTC
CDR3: CASSWYRVNEQFF

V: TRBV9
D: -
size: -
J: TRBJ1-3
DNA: TGTGCCAGCAGCGATACGACGGGGGGTGGAAACACCATATATTTT
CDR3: CASSDTTGGGNTIYF

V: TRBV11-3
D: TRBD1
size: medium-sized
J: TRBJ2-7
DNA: TGTGCCAGCAGCTCCCGGGACAGGGAGCCCGGGAGGTACTTC
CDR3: CASSSRDREPGRYF

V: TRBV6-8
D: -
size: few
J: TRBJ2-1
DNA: TGTGCCAGCAGTGTCGGATCCTACAATGAGCAGTTCTTC
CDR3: CASSVGSYNEQFF

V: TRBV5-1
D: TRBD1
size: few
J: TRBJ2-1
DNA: TGCGCCAGCAGCCGGGACAGGGGGAACAATGAGCAGTTCTTC
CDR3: CASSRDRGNNEQFF

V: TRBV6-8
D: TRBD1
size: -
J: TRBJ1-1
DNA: TGTGCCGCCCGCCCCGGGACAGGGCTGGGGGACACTGAAGCTTTCTTT
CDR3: CAARPGTGLGDTEAFF

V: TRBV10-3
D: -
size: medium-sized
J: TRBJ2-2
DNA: TGTGCCATCAGTGAGTCGATCGCCGGGGAGCTGTTTTTT
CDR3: CAISESIAGELFF

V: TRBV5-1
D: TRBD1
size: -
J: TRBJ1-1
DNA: TGCGCCAGCAGCCTAGGGGGCGGGGACACTGAAGCTTTCTTT
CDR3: CASSLGGGDTEAFF

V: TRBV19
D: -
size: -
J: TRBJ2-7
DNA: TGTGCCAGTAGTATTACTAGGGGATCCCCCTACGAGCAGTACTTC
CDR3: CASSITRGSPYEQYF

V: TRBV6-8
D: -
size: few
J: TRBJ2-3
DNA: TGTGCCAGCACCAGATTTTCGGGGCGCTTGGATACGCAGTATTTT
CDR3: CASTRFSGRLDTQYF